This T cell receptor (beta chain) was captured in a study of CD4 T cells in relation to SARS-CoV-2 and coronaviruses (dated by TCRdb to about 2021). The study in broad terms: Across all 12 patients in the full convalescent cohort, ages ranged from roughly 21 to 75 years, with a median of 38. Among the roughly twelve convalescent patients, 8 males and 4 females were included, and two of the subjects were Hispanic. A different, Illumina-based TCR-beta assay was used to sequence expansion assays from other donors in the study. At the level of individual TCR clonotypes, the study evaluated whether memory CD4+ T cells crossreact between the spike proteins of SARS-CoV-2 and those of common cold coronaviruses. HLA restriction was mapped for shared crossreactive spike epitopes using patient-derived lymphoblastoid cell lines. Samples from three pre-COVID donors and the naive versus memory experiments were sequenced with the Adaptive Biotechnologies TCR-sequencing kit; other data were Illumina-based.

Naive and memory CD4+ T cells were separated from cryopreserved PBMCs through CD4 enrichment, which was followed by EasySep naive CD4+ T cell enrichment. PBMCs were isolated from leukapheresis product or whole blood by Ficoll-Paque PLUS gradient centrifugation. PBMCs were either cryopreserved at -140°C or used fresh in the expansion assay. The QIAamp Micro DNA Kit was used to extract genomic DNA from the CD4+ T cells. Deep-resolution immunoSEQ TCR-beta sequencing was performed on DNA from uncultured naive and memory CD4+ T cells. For the original study's pipeline: During preprocessing, nonproductive sequences were discarded, as were any CDR3s that did not begin with C, did not end with F or W, or were shorter than 7 amino acids. Cultured and uncultured naive and memory CD4+ repertoires were searched for previously identified spike- and CEF-reactive CDR3s. CDR3 homology was quantified as pairwise Levenshtein distance, calculated with the stringdist R package after three terminal residues were trimmed from each end. Here the immuneACCESS table is served through TCRdb, limited to in-frame sequences with V and J called. Missing clones are a known gap in these copies; in checked studies unresolved V genes cover under half, and the rest lacks a known reason. V and J calls and clone size are as listed in that table; D and trimming were resolved from the DNA. For this sample the table gives approximately 50,000 clones, of which roughly nine tenths were detected only once. The ten largest clones represent under 0.4% of the sample.

Points the paper makes about the study in general: Approximately 60% of donors had memory CD4+ clonotypes that crossrecognized SARS-CoV-2 and at least one common cold coronavirus spike. Small numbers of patients and of tested TCRs limited the study. Sequencing of naive versus memory cells indicated that the assay detects memory recall responses, not primary responses primed during culture. Crossreactive clones showed significantly weaker SARS-CoV-2-driven expansion than monoreactive clones, consistent with antigenic imprinting. Because the crossreactivity analysis focused on spike protein, crossreactivity against other viral proteins was not assessed. Pre-pandemic and post-infection samples were not both contributed by any donor, so tracing of the source of pre-existing responses was limited.

The germline V gene (reference sequence) provides CDR1 MNHNY and CDR2 SVGAGI. V ends up 6 bases short and J 0 bases short, with an unmatched junction base count of 0. From its cysteine to its phenylalanine, the CDR3 spans 14 amino acids. The read is trimmed to its CDR3 DNA, 42 bases read in frame from base 1. About this clone: This clone's antigen is unknown. No much larger clone is present one base from it, and per-base qualities are unavailable.

The material sequenced was naive CD4+ T cells from PBMCs. The cell subset or site label here, explained by the study, means: naive CD4+ T cells isolated by negative enrichment. The sequence was collected from an adult with COVID-19. The receptor chain draws on TRBV6-6 and TRBJ1-4, and 8 bases in between align with TRBD1. The nucleotides are TGTGCCAGCAGACAGGGGGCAACTAATGAAAAACTGTTTTTT. The encoded protein is CASRQGATNEKLFF.